Shown below are 9 T cell receptor beta chains from a single sample sequenced in a study of beta chain features in type 1 diabetes (dated 2018 in TCRdb). The library was obtained by the immunoSEQ multiplex PCR assay. The High Capacity cDNA Reverse Transcription Kit was used to reverse transcribe all of the isolated RNA, meaning that expressed TCRB transcripts were what got sequenced. This is the immuneACCESS table as TCRdb keeps it, with only in-frame sequences that have V and J called. A part of the clones is gone; compared with another copy, unresolved V genes explain less than half, and the rest is unexplained. Here the sample has about 290,000 clones; 8% occur a single time. Of the sample, more than 1% falls within the top ten clones. The sequencing sample was made of central memory CD4+ T cells from blood. The source of these receptors is a woman between 18 and 30 years old in good health.

This clone came up a few times. V is TRBV5-1 and J is TRBJ2-5, with 7 bases fitting TRBD2. The V segment lost 3 bases and the J segment 5 bases; nucleotides outside the gene matches: 4. This CDR3 has 13 amino acids. The germline gives CDR1 SGHRS, CDR2 YFSETQ. Here the CDR3 DNA reads TGCGCCAGCAGCTGGGGAGGGTCGGAGACCCAGTACTTC. Protein product: CASSWGGSETQYF.

This clone has just a few counts. The J gene is TRBJ2-1, the V gene TRBV7-8, with no clear D. The CDR3 is 14 amino acids. Per germline, CDR1 SGHVS and CDR2 FQNEAQ. Trimming stripped 5 bases from V and 8 bases from J, with 16 bases between. In DNA, the CDR3 is TGTGCCAGCAGCCCCGCCTGGCTGGCGGATGAGCAGTTCTTC. It codes for CASSPAWLADEQFF.

The chain employs TRBV9 and TRBJ2-1; D is possibly TRBD1 or TRBD2 (6 bases each). Trimming removed 0 bases at V and 6 bases at J, with 16 bases between. Germline assignment: CDR1 SGDLS and CDR2 YYNGEE. The CDR3 consists of 16 residues. CDR3 bases: TGTGCCAGCAGCGTAGAAAGGGGGGCATCTCCCAATGAGCAGTTCTTC. Translating it yields CASSVERGASPNEQFF.

This clone was seen a handful of times. V usage is TRBV19 and J usage is TRBJ2-7; 8 positions match TRBD2. The CDR3 covers 16 residues. Germline V gene lookup returns CDR1 LNHDA and CDR2 SQIVND (reference sequence). V was pared by 7 bases and J by 0 bases, with 11 bases of the junction left unmatched. CDR3 sequence: CASNPNPSGSSYEQYF. The CDR3 DNA reads TGTGCCAGTAACCCCAATCCAAGCGGGAGCTCCTACGAGCAGTACTTC.

The chain joins TRBV7-7 to TRBJ2-3; D might be TRBD1 or TRBD2, each matching 6 bases. The CDR3 runs 14 residues. The germline V gene has CDR1 SSHAT and CDR2 FNYEAQ (reference sequence). V gave up 8 bases and J gave up 4 bases, with 16 bases separating them. The CDR3 is CASSLGGPADTQYF. The CDR3 region has the DNA TGTGCCAGCTCCCTTGGGGGGCCCGCAGATACGCAGTATTTT.

The V call is TRBV9, the J call TRBJ1-2; the D gene is possibly TRBD1 (6 bases). This CDR3 spans 16 amino acids. V lost 4 bases, J lost 0 bases, and 16 bases lay in between. Germline V gene sequence: CDR1 SGDLS, CDR2 YYNGEE. CDR3 sequence: CASSHQLGQANYGYTF. The CDR3 bases are TGTGCCAGCAGCCATCAGTTGGGACAAGCTAACTATGGCTACACCTTC.

The V call is TRBV7-8, the J call TRBJ2-6; D unresolved. Trimming cost V 1 base and J 0 bases, with 7 bases left between them. Per the germline V gene, CDR1 is SGHVS and CDR2 is FQNEAQ. This CDR3 has 16 residues. The CDR3, as DNA: TGTGCCAGCAGCTTAGTCCCACTCTCTGGGGCCAACGTCCTGACTTTC. It specifies CASSLVPLSGANVLTF.

This clone turned up a few times. The chain uses TRBV7-2 and TRBJ2-7, with D unclear. From germline, CDR1 is SGHTA and CDR2 FQGNSA. The CDR3 covers 12 residues. V was shortened by 5 bases and J by 4 bases, with 9 bases between the two germline ends. This CDR3 reads CASSLPGYEQYF. The CDR3 nucleotides read TGTGCCAGCAGCCTTCCCGGGTACGAGCAGTACTTC.

This clone turned up a few times. V gene TRBV10-3 combines with J gene TRBJ1-1, with TRBD1 matching 9 bases. This CDR3 is built from 13 residues. V shed 2 bases, J shed 6 bases, and the junction held 1 base outside the gene matches. Germline V gene sequence: CDR1 ENHRY, CDR2 SYGVKD. CDR3 sequence: CAISEGTGSEAFF. The CDR3 nucleotides are TGTGCCATCAGTGAGGGGACAGGGTCTGAAGCTTTCTTT.